This T cell receptor beta chain was observed in a study of T-cell memory formation after mild COVID-19. Overall study: Clusters were largely donor specific.

The 5'RACE method, run with constant-segment primers, produced TCR alpha and TCR beta cDNA libraries (carrying sample barcodes and UMIs). One entry per CDR3 protein, called by TCRdb with MiXCR from the 5' RACE reads. The sample has roughly 99,000 distinct CDR3 sequences; around 15% are singletons. This clonotype was observed many times. Its antigen remains unidentified. Germline-derived CDR1 and CDR2 are SGHRS and YFSETQ. CDR3 length: 15 amino acids. V dropped 4 bases and J dropped 3; count of bases not matched to a gene: 4. The study's findings and limits: Memory from before infection featured some responding clones, which suggests cross-reactive memory joined.

The sample was PBMCs or a T cell subset sorted from them (not recorded which). The sequence came from a man aged 18 to 30 who had mild COVID-19 (a few samples of this study predate the infection). Cell type and time point are not known. The chain has TRBV5-1 and TRBJ2-7, with 13 bases matching TRBD2. The CDR3 DNA sequence: TGCGCCAGCAGCCCCCGGACTAGCGGGGGCTACGAGCAGTACTTC. Its protein is CASSPRTSGGYEQYF.